These T cell receptor beta chains were read from a single sample in a study of control samples from healthy donors and cancer patients. Some clones are missing from TCRdb's copy, which holds only in-frame ones; the method was immunoSEQ multiplex PCR. The sample has about 120,000 clones, about 91% seen once; the top ten hold 3.4%. Sequencing was done on a sample of blood. These receptors were collected from a man in his forties or fifties in good health. CDR3s include the opening cysteine and the closing phenylalanine or tryptophan. A D gene is named only where the DNA matches it firmly. Part of the rows lack a size; the others show once, few, many or a class for expanded clones.

j_gene	d_gene	abundance	v_gene	CDR3nt	CDR3aa
TRBJ1-2	.	once	TRBV15	TGTGCCACCAGCAGAGATTATTCAGGGGACTATGGCTACACCTTC	CATSRDYSGDYGYTF
TRBJ1-1	TRBD1	few	TRBV29-1	TGCAGCGTCGTCAGGGGGCGAGGTGAAGCTTTCTTT	CSVVRGRGEAFF
TRBJ1-4	.	.	TRBV15	TGTGCCACCAGCAGAGATCGTGGGGGGGGCGGAGATGAAAAACTGTTTTTT	CATSRDRGGGGDEKLFF
TRBJ1-2	.	.	TRBV7-9	TGTGCCAGCAGTCAGCAGGACTATGGCTACACCTTC	CASSQQDYGYTF
TRBJ2-1	TRBD2	.	TRBV24-1	TGTGCCACCAGTGGACCCCCGGGCGGGGGTAATGAGCAGTTCTTC	CATSGPPGGGNEQFF
TRBJ1-3	.	.	TRBV7-9	TGTGCCAGCAGCCTTGACAGAAGCTCTGGAAACACCATATATTTT	CASSLDRSSGNTIYF
TRBJ2-1	TRBD2	.	TRBV7-8	TGTGCGGTGGGGGGGAATGAGCAGTTCTTC	CAVGGNEQFF
TRBJ2-3	.	.	TRBV11-3	TGTGCCAGCAACGAAGGTAGGGGCACAGATACGCAGTATTTT	CASNEGRGTDTQYF
TRBJ2-7	.	.	TRBV19	TGTGCCAGTAGTATAGGGTACGAGCAGTACTTC	CASSIGYEQYF
TRBJ1-2	.	.	TRBV19	TGTGCCAGTAGTCCCAGGGGATATGGCTACACCTTC	CASSPRGYGYTF
TRBJ1-3	TRBD1	.	TRBV5-6	TGTGCCAGCAGTAAACAGGGGATCTGGAACACCATATATTTT	CASSKQGIWNTIYF
TRBJ2-3	.	.	TRBV4-1	TGCGCCAGCAGCCAATTCACAGATACGCAGTATTTT	CASSQFTDTQYF
TRBJ1-1	.	.	TRBV5-1	TGCGCCAGCAGCTTTTCAGGGATATCTGAAGCTTTCTTT	CASSFSGISEAFF
TRBJ1-3	TRBD1	.	TRBV13	TGTGCCAGCAGCCCACAGGGGGCGAACACCATATATTTT	CASSPQGANTIYF
TRBJ1-4	.	.	TRBV7-9	TGTGCCAGCAGCTTAGCAGGGCGGACAACTAATGAAAAACTGTTTTTT	CASSLAGRTTNEKLFF
TRBJ1-2	TRBD1	.	TRBV6-1	TGTGCCAGCAGTGAGGACGGACAGGGTATGCTCTATGGCTACACCTTC	CASSEDGQGMLYGYTF
TRBJ2-7	TRBD1	.	TRBV5-4	TGTGCCAGCAGCATGGATCGGAGACAGGGCGTCAACGAGCAGTACTTC	CASSMDRRQGVNEQYF
TRBJ1-1	.	.	TRBV20-1	TGCAGTGCTAGTGACGACAGGAGGAACACTGAAGCTTTCTTT	CSASDDRRNTEAFF
TRBJ2-7	.	.	TRBV18	TGTGCCAGCTCACCATCGACGGGGGGCACCTACGAGCAGTACTTC	CASSPSTGGTYEQYF
TRBJ1-1	.	once	TRBV7-9	TGTGCCAGCAGCGAGACCCATAAGGGGAACACTGAAGCTTTCTTT	CASSETHKGNTEAFF
TRBJ1-4	TRBD1	.	TRBV5-4	TGTGCCAGCAGCTTTCAGGGGGGAGAAAAACTGTTTTTT	CASSFQGGEKLFF
TRBJ2-7	.	.	TRBV6-6	TGTGCCAGCAGTTATGGTGACTCCTACGAGCAGTACTTC	CASSYGDSYEQYF
TRBJ1-4	.	.	TRBV7-6	TGTGCCAGCAGCTTAGCGTCCGGGATGAGTGAAAAACTGTTTTTT	CASSLASGMSEKLFF
TRBJ2-6	.	once	TRBV3-1/TRBV3-2	TGTGCCAGCAGCCAGCAAAGGGGGTCAGGGGCCAACGTCCTGACTTTC	CASSQQRGSGANVLTF
TRBJ1-6	.	.	TRBV6-1	TGTGCCAGCAGTGAAGCTGCAGATAATTCACCCCTCCACTTT	CASSEAADNSPLHF
TRBJ2-2	TRBD1	.	TRBV4-2	TGTGCCAGCAGCCAAGGGACAGGGGACACCGGGGAGCTGTTTTTT	CASSQGTGDTGELFF
TRBJ2-5	.	.	TRBV18	TGTGCCAGCTCACCACGGACAATCCAAGAGACCCAGTACTTC	CASSPRTIQETQYF
TRBJ2-7	.	.	TRBV12-3/TRBV12-4	TGTGCCAGCAGCCTTCGTAACGAGCAGTACTTC	CASSLRNEQYF
TRBJ2-5	.	.	TRBV18	TGTGCCAGCTCTCCGAATCTGCGAGAGACCCAGTACTTC	CASSPNLRETQYF
TRBJ2-3	TRBD2	.	TRBV3-1/TRBV3-2	TGTGCCAGCAGCGACCCCAGTGCAAGCGGGGGGGCCGTGGATACGCAGTATTTT	CASSDPSASGGAVDTQYF
TRBJ1-4	.	once	TRBV28	TGTGCCAGCAGTCCAGGGCCCCGCGGGGAAAAACTGTTTTTT	CASSPGPRGEKLFF
TRBJ1-4	.	.	TRBV30	TGTGCCTGGGATGGACAGCCGAATGAAAAACTGTTTTTT	CAWDGQPNEKLFF
TRBJ1-4	TRBD1	.	TRBV3-1/TRBV3-2	TGTGCCAGCAGCCAATCAGGGGGCAGGGAAAAACTGTTTTTT	CASSQSGGREKLFF
TRBJ1-6	TRBD1	.	TRBV5-1	TGCGCCAGCAGCCAAGAGGGACAGGGGGCATCCCTCCACTTT	CASSQEGQGASLHF
TRBJ2-7	TRBD2	.	TRBV4-2	TGTGCCAGCAGCACCCAAACACTAGCGGGGGGGCGGGAGTACTTC	CASSTQTLAGGREYF
TRBJ2-3	.	.	TRBV4-3	TGCGCCAGCAGCCAAGATATCGCGTTGGTCCCAGATACGCAGTATTTT	CASSQDIALVPDTQYF
TRBJ1-3	.	few	TRBV30	TGTGCCTGGAGTGTAGGGGGAAACACCATATATTTT	CAWSVGGNTIYF
TRBJ2-7	.	.	TRBV10-1	TGCGCCAGCACGGGGTCCAACTACGAGCAGTACTTC	CASTGSNYEQYF
TRBJ2-3	TRBD2	.	TRBV30	TGTGCCTGGAGTGTACAAGCGGGGGGTCCAGATACGCAGTATTTT	CAWSVQAGGPDTQYF
TRBJ2-6	.	.	TRBV9	TGTGCCAGCAGCGTAGAGTCCGGGGGATCTGGGGCCAACGTCCTGACTTTC	CASSVESGGSGANVLTF
TRBJ2-3	TRBD1	.	TRBV24-1	TGTGCCACCAGTGATCCCGGGACAGGGTCGGATACGCAGTATTTT	CATSDPGTGSDTQYF
TRBJ1-4	TRBD1	.	TRBV9	TGTGCCAGCAGCGTGGGACAGGTAAATGAAAAACTGTTTTTT	CASSVGQVNEKLFF
TRBJ1-5	TRBD1	once	TRBV5-1	TGCGCCAGCAGCCAGACTACAGGGGGCTTTCAGCCCCAGCATTTT	CASSQTTGGFQPQHF
TRBJ1-1	.	.	TRBV4-3	TGCGCCAGCAGCCAGTACCGGTGGACTGAAGCTTTCTTT	CASSQYRWTEAFF
TRBJ2-1	.	.	TRBV2	TGTGCCAGCAGTGAATTCTGGAACAATGAGCAGTTCTTC	CASSEFWNNEQFF
TRBJ1-2	TRBD1	few	TRBV6-5	TGTGCCAGCTCCAGGTCGGGACAGCCATCCTATGGCTACACCTTC	CASSRSGQPSYGYTF
TRBJ2-1	.	.	TRBV11-3	TGTGCCAGCAGCTTAACAAGAAGCTCCTACAATGAGCAGTTCTTC	CASSLTRSSYNEQFF
TRBJ1-1	TRBD1	.	TRBV6-5	TGTGCCAGCACTAACCGGGACAGGGATGCTGCTTTCTTT	CASTNRDRDAAFF
TRBJ2-1	TRBD2	.	TRBV24-1	TGTGCCACCAGTGTTGAGGGGCGCGGGGGGAAGCAGTTCTTC	CATSVEGRGGKQFF
TRBJ2-3	.	.	TRBV18	TGTGCCAGTGCAGACCCTGGGACTGATGTTGATACGCAGTATTTT	CASADPGTDVDTQYF